The rows below give T cell receptor beta chains drawn from one sample of a study of brain T cells in children with intractable seizures. The data were produced by immunoSEQ multiplex PCR, yet TCRdb's version contains in-frame clones alone and is incomplete. The sample contains about 340,000 clones, 93% of which appear only once. Material: peripheral blood, obtained approximately 5 months after surgery. These receptors were obtained from a boy younger than two with tuberous sclerosis and intractable seizures. Both conserved end residues are trimmed from each CDR3.

14	TRBV24-1	ATSDRRQGADGELF
14	TRBV27	ASSVSSGGSGNTIY
14	TRBV7-6	ASSLKGRTVQETQY
10	TRBV18	ASSVSQETQY
16	TRBV15	ATSRFPQVSSYNSPLH
12	TRBV9	ASSVGGRVHEQF
12	TRBV7-8	ASTPGQGAGEQY
10	TRBV14	ASSQGGYEQY
13	TRBV14	ASSQEGRAYNEQF
13	TRBV11-3	ASSRGGPNTDTQY
9	TRBV20-1	SAPSRWSYT
14	TRBV28	ASTPEAGSSYNEQF
15	TRBV11-3	ASSLGRGSRVREKLF
12	TRBV5-1	ASSLEPVNTEAF
11	TRBV18	ASSPGGSYGYT
13	TRBV15	ATSRGGQRNEKLF
13	TRBV9	ASSVGTGGADIQY
12	TRBV29-1	SVEENRGYYGYT
13	TRBV7-9	ASTQGLAAQETQY
16	TRBV7-2	ASSLFGRTNPGGNTIY
12	TRBV7-8	ASSVGGLNSPLH
14	TRBV10-2	ASVEPRLAGEDTQY
13	TRBV6-5	ASSSTLGRGDGYT
10	TRBV9	ASLGWPYGYT